The clone carrying this TCR beta chain showed up just a few times. The antigen is undetermined. This sample is drawn from a study of identical twins. J lost 4 bases, V lost 0 bases, and 4 bases had no gene match. Germline CDR1 is MNHEY and CDR2 is SMNVEV (reference sequence). The CDR3 is made up of 16 amino acids. All donors were healthy, and all were Caucasian. Findings and limits, study-wide: Twin-shared out-of-frame alpha sequences were enriched for low generation probability. Beta clonotypes that were abundant in cord blood contained fewer insertions, a pattern absent from memory repertoires.

The cDNA had a unique molecular identifier and a template-switch universal primer site. TCRdb re-derived calls from the 5' RACE reads in MiXCR, one entry per CDR3 protein. The sample consists of about 240,000 distinct CDR3 sequences, roughly 10% of them appearing once. The chain recombines TRBV27 with TRBJ2-1; 9 nucleotides match TRBD1. This TCR came from a man between 45 and 60 years old in good health. Sequenced sample: memory T cells sorted from blood. CDR3 sequence: CASSLSGQGLYNEQFF. The DNA of the CDR3 is TGTGCCAGCAGTTTATCGGGACAGGGTTTATACAATGAGCAGTTCTTC.